The clone carrying this T cell receptor beta chain was counted many times. Its cognate antigen is unknown. These data belong to a study of regulatory T cells in long-lasting Graves disease. Study-level points and caveats: Clonotypes that were public and shared totalled 2,500 to 3,000 in persistent patients versus 750 to 1,000 in new patients.

With iRepertoire HTBI primers and Arm-PCR of CDR3 regions, TCR beta libraries were built. MiXCR, run by TCRdb on the multiplex PCR reads, gives a single entry per CDR3 protein. The sample yields around 450,000 distinct CDR3 sequences, under 15% seen once. Time point reported: newly diagnosed GD, antithyroid drugs for less than 3 months. Researchers made the TCR library from RNA that was extracted from PBMCs. Separately, the same data were catalogued under a study of T cells in Graves' hyperthyroidism and ophthalmopathy.

Sequencing used peripheral blood mononuclear cells (PBMCs), obtained at new diagnosis, from a patient treated with antithyroid drugs. The source of this sequence is a woman in her twenties or thirties with Graves disease.

The CDR3 here is CASSQESERGLAGLDEQFF. CDR3 bases: TGTGCCAGCAGCCAAGAATCGGAGAGAGGACTAGCGGGATTAGATGAGCAGTTCTTC. The V and J genes are TRBV3-1 and TRBJ2-1; 12 bases align to TRBD2. The CDR3 is 19 residues long. Per germline, CDR1 LGHDT and CDR2 YNNKEL (reference sequence). The trim removed 0 bases at V and 8 bases at J, leaving 14 bases unmatched.